The present T cell receptor beta chain was sequenced within a study of breast tumors, draining lymph nodes, adjacent tissues. In this sample, this clonotype turned up many times. Its target is unknown. Whole-study results and caveats: Data fit most tumor T cells coming from lymph node, expanding in tumor. Tumor T cell lymph node origin was a supported hypothesis, not proven. Tumor repertoires ranked between lymph nodes and nontumor tissue in diversity, with V and J gene preferences. Compared with basal-like, luminal-like tumors shared significantly more repertoire with nontumor tissue.

Samples came from axillary lymph nodes draining the breast cancer. MiXCR, run by TCRdb on the multiplex PCR reads, gives a single entry per CDR3 protein. The data contain 290,000 or so distinct CDR3 sequences, around 30% of them seen just once; the ten biggest clones take up approximately 1%. CDR1 and CDR2 (germline): LNHDA, SQIVND (reference sequence). The CDR3 runs to 13 residues. V lost 7 bases and J 4 bases, leaving 13 bases between the germline ends. The TCR comes from a female donor with breast cancer. Some clones in this sample may be carry-over from other donors' samples. The material sequenced was axillary lymph node tissue. This chain uses TRBV19 with TRBJ1-2, with a possible D match to TRBD1 (6 bases). The chain's CDR3 is CASIGGPGYGYTF. The CDR3 DNA follows: TGTGCCAGTATAGGGGGGCCGGGCTATGGCTACACCTTC.